These T cell receptor beta chains were read from a single sample in a study of cytomegalovirus exposure and HLA in healthy donors. The method was immunoSEQ multiplex PCR; TCRdb's version includes in-frame clones alone and lacks a portion of them. The table shows about 160,000 clones, with roughly 80% occurring only once. Sequencing was done on a sample of PBMCs. The receptors stem from a male donor in good health and CMV-seropositive. The CDR3 runs from the conserved cysteine through the conserved F or W. The D gene is left open where the match is weak. Rows may omit the clone size; those that give it use once, few, many or a size class.

TRBJ2-3	TRBV5-1	few	TRBD2	TGCGCCAGCAGAATGGTCGCGGGCCCCGGGGGGGATACGCAGTATTTT	CASRMVAGPGGDTQYF
TRBJ2-1	TRBV29-1	once	TRBD2	TGCAGCGTTGTCGTAGCGGGAGGGCCAAATGAGCAGTTCTTC	CSVVVAGGPNEQFF
TRBJ1-5	TRBV5-1	-	-	TGCGCCAGCAGCTTGGCGGGGGGTTGGGATCAGCCCCAGCATTTT	CASSLAGGWDQPQHF
TRBJ1-2	TRBV29-1	-	TRBD1	TGCAGCGTTGAAGACCCCCGGACAGGTTCAGGCTACACCTTC	CSVEDPRTGSGYTF
TRBJ1-2	TRBV29-1	few	-	TGCAGCGTTGCCGGGACGGGACACCTTAACTATGGCTACACCTTC	CSVAGTGHLNYGYTF
TRBJ2-1	TRBV30	-	TRBD2	TGTGCCTGGAACGAGGGACTAGCGGGATACAATGAGCAGTTCTTC	CAWNEGLAGYNEQFF
TRBJ2-7	TRBV6-1	-	TRBD1	TGTGCCAGCAGTCCGATTACCAGGGGGCTCTACGAGCAGTACTTC	CASSPITRGLYEQYF
TRBJ2-1	TRBV18	-	TRBD1	TGTGCCAGCTCACCATGGGGACAGGGGGTGATTATATCCGGCAATGAGCAGTTCTTC	CASSPWGQGVIISGNEQFF
TRBJ2-5	TRBV29-1	-	-	TGCAGCGTTGTTCTCGTTTGTTTGGGGCGGAAAAACCAAGAGACCCAGTACTTC	CSVVLVCLGRKNQETQYF
TRBJ2-4	TRBV27	once	-	TGTGCCAGCGCCACGCAGTCCCTAGCCAAAAACATTCAGTACTTC	CASATQSLAKNIQYF
TRBJ2-7	TRBV11-1	-	TRBD1	TGTGCCAGCAGCGTAGGACAGGGGACCCCCTACGAGCAGTACTTC	CASSVGQGTPYEQYF
TRBJ1-6	TRBV7-9	-	TRBD1	TGTGCCAGCAGCTTAGCGGACAGGGGAGGAGTCGTAACCCTCCACTTT	CASSLADRGGVVTLHF
TRBJ2-1	TRBV6-5	once	-	TGTGCCAGCAGTTACGGGGCAGGGCCTCACAATGAGCAGTTCTTC	CASSYGAGPHNEQFF